This TCR beta chain derives from a study of Tregs in tolerant kidney transplant recipients. Study conclusions and caveats: Biological reproducibility was not directly addressed, but technical replication error appeared minimal. Few patients were studied, so findings need validation in larger groups. Activated donor B cell expansion appeared to reveal the most relevant donor-specific TCRbeta repertoire.

On this clone: What it binds is not known.

The protocol was immunoSEQ multiplex PCR, while the TCRdb copy is restricted to in-frame clones and leaves out a portion. The sample shows under 300,000 clones, roughly four fifths of them seen only once. Unstimulated Tregs (CD4+CD25+CD127-) and CD4+CD25- non-Tregs were sorted from PBMCs. Sequenced: CD4+ T cells from blood. The sequence was collected from a human donor in good health.

The CDR3 is CASSEGGTNYGYTF. The CDR3 DNA follows: TGTGCCAGCAGTGAGGGCGGAACTAACTATGGCTACACCTTC. The chain carries TRBV2 and TRBJ1-2; D not certain. This CDR3 has 14 amino acids. V gave up 3 bases and J gave up 0 bases, with 8 bases separating them. CDR1 SNHLY and CDR2 FYNNEI come from the germline V gene.